This T cell receptor (beta chain) was sequenced in a study of lymphopenia after photon versus proton radiotherapy. Findings and limits, study-wide: Photon-treated patients lost naive T cells and TCR diversity; proton-treated stayed stable.

Sequencing was performed with immunoSEQ multiplex PCR; in TCRdb, only in-frame clones are kept and a portion is missing. Of 150,000 to 200,000 clones detected, roughly nine tenths appear once; the ten largest clones hold roughly 4.7%. This clone was picked up one time. Its antigen is as yet unknown. Specimen: peripheral blood, collected from a patient treated with photon-based radiotherapy. The clonotype was recovered from a man aged 45-65 years with gastric cancer.

CDR3 sequence: CASSLQRLAATLDTQYF. The CDR3 DNA reads TGTGCCAGCAGCTTACAACGGCTAGCGGCCACCTTAGATACGCAGTATTTT. J is TRBJ2-3 and V is TRBV21-1; the table assigns TRBD2, which was not confirmed against the DNA. TRBV21-1 is a pseudogene. CDR3 size: 17 residues.